This T cell receptor beta chain was retrieved from a study of cytomegalovirus exposure and HLA in healthy donors (dated by TCRdb to about 2017). As for the study more broadly: An earlier analysis of some 500 of the donors reported roughly 300 Gb of sequence data and roughly 100 million unique TCR beta sequences from 150 million to 200 million T cells. An early release that covered about 600 HLA-typed donors contained about 300 gigabases of sequencing data and some 87 million unique TCR sequences. The genetic ancestry cluster associated with self-reported Caucasian donors included 81% of the roughly 410 genotyped donors. The aim of the study was to test whether cataloging public T cell receptors could identify signatures of past pathogen exposure. The study used immunosequencing to profile the T cell repertoires of around 600 subjects and linked those repertoires to cytomegalovirus serostatus. A separate validation cohort of 100 to 150 different subjects was used in addition to the 666-subject first cohort. To predict cytomegalovirus infection status, the study brought together high-throughput TCR immunosequencing, statistical association of individual TCRs with disease status, and machine learning. A later analysis re-analyzed previously published TCR beta repertoires from about 730 donors and added high-resolution HLA genotyping to study TCR occurrence patterns. In the later analysis, no new phenotypic data were used to find candidate immune exposures; instead, reliance was placed on TCR beta sequences and their occurrence across donors. An earlier analysis of 587 of the donors used high-throughput TCR beta sequencing to judge whether each TCR beta V gene segment behaved as functional or pseudogenic. Alongside the repertoire data, information on donor age, sex, ethnicity and CMV serostatus was compiled. A later genetic analysis used genome-wide SNP genotypes for about 60% of the 666 donors, treating that subset as a discovery cohort. All discovery cohort repertoires had been generated on a single sequencing platform. HLA typing included class I and class II loci at four-digit resolution. Typing coverage differed by locus: A, B, C, DRB1 and DQB1 were typed in roughly 629-630 donors, DQA1 in 500 to 550, DPA1 in around 600, and DPB1 in roughly 470. Because of strong linkage in the cohort, roughly five DR-DQ haplotypes were treated as single units for association and clustering. On average, over 200,000 unique TCR beta nucleotide sequences were sequenced per donor among some 420 genotyped donors of the cohort, with about 19% of those sequences being non-productive.

The CDR3 sequence holds 15 residues, the cysteine and phenylalanine included. The read is trimmed to its CDR3 DNA, 45 bases read in frame from base 1. V loses 2 bases at its end and J loses 4 bases; junction bases beyond the gene matches: 2. CDR1 and CDR2 (GTSNPN, SVGIG) derive from the germline V gene (reference sequence). Beyond this particular receptor, the publication reports: Broadly in line with IMGT annotations, most TCR beta V segments showed up in productive rearrangements about 87% or about 30% of the time in an earlier analysis of about 500 of the donors. Correlated functional status among segregating V segments might reflect linkage disequilibrium, but an unknown experimental factor could not be ruled out. A later analysis associated 15,000 to 20,000 TCR beta sequences with specific HLA alleles at a false discovery rate of 0.05. Most TCR sequences were observed very rarely across donors, whereas some public TCRs were present in many individuals. CMV serostatus was the only immune exposure information available for the cohort. A later genetic analysis reported fewer N-insertions in productive TCRs among donors in an Asian-associated ancestry cluster than the approximately 670-donor mean. In the study, approximately 160 TCR beta chains were listed as associated with cytomegalovirus. A further reported finding was that TCR beta sequences accurately predicted the HLA-A and HLA-B alleles for most subjects in the first cohort. Around 16 rarely observed V segments, including chromosome 9 orphons, were excluded from the earlier analysis of about 500 of the donors because counts were too low. The classifier was reported to diagnose cytomegalovirus status with high specificity and sensitivity in both the original cohort and the validation cohort. Because some donors lacked HLA typing at each locus, the association tests relied only on the typed subset. According to the authors, the approach could potentially be generalized to other disease states and immunological phenotypes. Three of the identified cytomegalovirus-associated TCR beta chains were confirmed in vitro to be specific for cytomegalovirus antigens. In a later analysis, the rate of TCR association differed among HLA loci, with DRB1 alleles having the most associated TCRs and HLA-C alleles having the fewest. Some IMGT-functional V segments, including TRBV6-2 and TRBV6-3, could not be told apart with the 87-base-pair reads, so those segments were excluded. A cluster of highly shared sequence variants was judged likely to be a technical artifact of the sequencing pipeline. Strong co-occurrence of HLA alleles, especially DR and DQ, made assigning TCR associations to individual alleles difficult. According to a later analysis, parvovirus B19, influenza, CMV and Epstein-Barr virus appeared linked to several top co-occurrence clusters. Only TCR beta chains were sequenced in this cohort, and the absence of alpha or paired-chain data limited detectable features. Most CMV-associated TCR beta chains appeared to be HLA-restricted in a later analysis, and the HLA associations seemed to be driven largely by CMV exposure. Roughly uniform sequencing depth across donors was assumed in presence/absence analyses, although this assumption may not hold. In a later genetic analysis, a missense DCLRE1C variant was associated with V-gene and J-gene trimming of TCR beta chains, and the association was replicated in an independent cohort. In a later analysis, HLA-associated TCR beta chains showed more clonal expansion and lower generation probabilities than non-associated chains that were equally common.

As concerns this clone: Its target antigen remains unknown. No clone much larger than this one lies a single base away; base qualities are absent.

Library preparation employed the immunoSEQ multiplex PCR assay. A mixture of 60 forward primers for TCR Vbeta segments and 13 reverse primers for TCR Jbeta segments was used in the multiplex PCR. Amplification of the CDR3 region of rearranged TCR beta genes was performed with a multiplex PCR assay on genomic DNA. Amplified TCR beta libraries were sequenced as 87-base-pair reads on the Illumina HiSeq System. On the study's bioinformatics: A later analysis tallied tens of millions of unique TCR beta chains across the 600 to 700 repertoires, and approximately 11 million of those chains were shared by two or more donors. Raw reads were error-corrected and collapsed into unique sequences by a nearest-neighbor algorithm in which closely related sequences were merged to remove PCR and sequencing errors. V, D and J gene segments were assigned by aligning CDR3 sequences to IMGT reference sequences. For a sequence to be retained, a match of at least six nucleotides to both a V gene segment and a J gene segment was required. A rearrangement was called productive if the CDR3 had no stop codons and remained in frame with V and J, and every other rearrangement was called non-productive. Following IMGT convention, CDR3 was defined as the stretch from the second conserved V-encoded cysteine up to the conserved J-encoded phenylalanine. In an earlier analysis of 500 to 650 of the donors, sequences lacking an unambiguous match to a single V gene segment were excluded. An earlier analysis of several hundred of the donors classified V segments as functional when productive rearrangements were above 56.7% and as segregating when the standard deviation between donors was above 5%. A statistical classification framework was built to diagnose cytomegalovirus status from the catalog of TCR beta chain sequences. In a later analysis, TCR nucleotide sequences were compared against IMGT/GENE-DB human TR gene sequences so that V and J genes could be assigned. A later analysis assigned CDR3 sequences and most-parsimonious VDJ recombination scenarios with the TCRdist pipeline. In a later analysis, each TCR beta chain was defined by its CDR3 amino acid sequence together with its V-gene family, and reads lacking a unique V-gene family were excluded. To address suspected cross-contamination and a sequencing artifact, a later analysis removed approximately 600 highly shared, low-generation-probability nucleotide sequences. In a later analysis, a clonal expansion index for each public chain was calculated from normalized within-repertoire ranks of inferred template counts. In a later analysis, generation probabilities were computed with a VDJ recombination model fitted to out-of-frame rearrangements, and the resulting probabilities were checked against IGoR. A later analysis scored TCR-TCR, TCR-HLA and TCR-CMV co-occurrence with hypergeometric tests, applying a repertoire-size bias correction to TCR pairs. A later analysis estimated false discovery rates by permuting HLA or CMV assignments 20 times. In a later analysis, co-occurring TCRs were grouped using DBSCAN, and TCRdist sequence similarity was added for clustering within HLA-allele-positive subsets. Repertoires with fewer than 30,000 or more than 120,000 public chains were left out of co-occurrence clustering, as were about 5 repertoires with anomalous nucleotide sharing. Drawn from immuneACCESS, this table holds only the in-frame rearrangements with V and J called that TCRdb kept. Clones are partly lost; checked studies trace under half to an unresolved V gene and leave the rest unexplained. D and trimming were read from the DNA, whereas the V and J calls and clone size are those reported in that table. A total of around 180,000 clones appear in this sample, approximately 80% of them only once. The ten largest clones represent 1.2% of the sample.

The cohort was made up of under 800 healthy bone marrow donors. At the time of sampling, every cohort member was nominally healthy, though immune exposures that went unrecorded were likely present. The donor tested CMV seronegative, placing the donor among the 352 seronegative members of the cohort. A peripheral blood sample was collected from each donor, and TCR beta sequencing was performed on peripheral blood mononuclear cells. Genomic DNA extraction from the blood cell samples was performed with the Qiagen DNeasy Blood Extraction Kit. Sequencing was performed on PBMCs. Recombination linked TRBV30 to TRBJ2-2; 12 bases in the junction line up with TRBD2. This receptor was taken from a boy younger than 10 in good health and CMV-seronegative. The sequence in DNA is TGTGCCTGGAGTAGGACTAGCGGGGTCACCGGGGAGCTGTTTTTT. Its protein product is CAWSRTSGVTGELFF.